This TCR beta chain was identified in a study of cytomegalovirus exposure and HLA in healthy donors. General study findings and limits: Most TCR sequences were seen very rarely across donors, but some public TCRs occurred in many. Previously analyzed data showed that most TCR beta V segments were productive at a frequency of about 90% or about 30%. Association with HLA alleles at 0.05 false discovery rate was found for around 17,000 TCR beta sequences in a later analysis.

The PCR ran on 60 Vbeta and 13 Jbeta primers. Produced via immunoSEQ multiplex PCR; TCRdb's table is partial and in-frame only. Of about 89,000 clones listed, around 64% are singletons. As concerns this clone: Its antigen is as yet unknown.

Germline V gene lookup returns CDR1 SEHNR and CDR2 FQNEAQ (reference sequence). The CDR3 sequence is 16 residues long. V dropped 5 bases and J dropped 1; count of bases not matched to a gene: 6. Material for sequencing was PBMCs. The rearrangement uses TRBV7-9 and TRBJ1-1; 11 bases align to TRBD1. This TCR derives from a man aged 25-45 years in good health and CMV-seronegative. CDR3 DNA: TGTGCCAGCAGCCCGGGGACAGGGGGAGCGAACACTGAAGCTTTCTTT. Its protein is CASSPGTGGANTEAFF. Filled out from reference TRBV7-9 and TRBJ1-1, the complete variable domain reads DTGVSQNPRHKITKRGQNVTFRCDPISEHNRLYWYRQTLGQGPEFLTYFQNEAQLEKSRLLSDRFSAERPKGSFSTLEIQRTEQGDSAMYLCASSPGTGGANTEAFFGQGTRLTVV.